One sample yielded the 20 T cell receptor beta chains listed below, sequenced in a study of blood T cell repertoires in COVID-19. Clones were sequenced by immunoSEQ multiplex PCR, and TCRdb holds only the in-frame ones, with some missing. Of about 350,000 clones in the sample, 87% are singletons; the top ten hold more than 0.8%. The sample taken for sequencing was PBMCs or T cells enriched from blood (not recorded which). These receptor sequences come from a woman aged 25-40 years who had recovered from COVID-19.

The rearrangement joins TRBV28 to TRBJ1-3; D gene unclear. This CDR3 has 18 amino acids. The V end lost 4 bases, the J end lost 0 bases, and 19 bases lay between the germline ends. Germline CDR1 and CDR2: MDHEN and SYDVKM. The CDR3 is CASSSPEGTTSSGNTIYF. For the CDR3, the DNA is TGTGCCAGCAGTTCTCCCGAGGGAACCACGAGCTCTGGAAACACCATATATTTT.

J is TRBJ1-3 and V is TRBV4-1; 7 nucleotides match TRBD1. This CDR3 is 17 amino acids long. CDR1 is MGHRA and CDR2 is YSYEKL in the germline V gene. V lost 4 bases and J lost 8; bases outside the gene matches: 17. CDR3 sequence reads: CASSRVNRGRGVHTIYF. DNA of the CDR3: TGCGCCAGCAGCCGCGTAAACAGGGGTAGGGGGGTTCACACCATATATTTT.

The chain links TRBV7-2 to TRBJ1-3; a possible D gene is TRBD1 (5 bases). Germline V lookup: CDR1 SGHTA, CDR2 FQGNSA. Between the trimmed V and J ends, which lost 2 bases and 0 bases, there was a span of 11 bases. The CDR3 extends over 16 amino acids. CDR3 bases: TGTGCCAGCAGCTTATACGGCGACAGCTCTGGAAACACCATATATTTT. Protein: CASSLYGDSSGNTIYF.

V and J are TRBV28 and TRBJ1-5; a weak D match, TRBD1 (5 bases). This CDR3 has 15 amino acids. In germline, CDR1 is MDHEN, CDR2 SYDVKM. V lost 9 bases to trimming and J lost 0 bases, with 15 bases between them. CDR3 nucleotide sequence: TGTGCCAGTTCCCACAGGAAATATAGCAATCAGCCCCAGCATTTT. Translated, it gives CASSHRKYSNQPQHF.

The chain has TRBV6-2 or TRBV6-3 and TRBJ2-1; 9 nucleotides match TRBD2. J gave up 10 bases and V 2 bases, and 9 bases lay outside the gene matches. This CDR3 has 15 amino acids. Germline CDR1 reads MNHEY; CDR2 reads SVGEGT. CDR3 in DNA: TGTGCCAGCAGTTACGGCCCGGGACTAGCAGCCGAGCAGTTCTTC. It codes for CASSYGPGLAAEQFF.

This clone came up a few times. V is TRBV7-9 and J is TRBJ1-1; no clear D. From germline, CDR1 is SEHNR and CDR2 FQNEAQ (reference sequence). V lost 4 bases and J 1 base, leaving 4 bases between the germline ends. This CDR3 is 12 amino acids long. The CDR3 DNA reads as TGTGCCAGCAGCTCGCGGAACACTGAAGCTTTCTTT. It encodes CASSSRNTEAFF. Drawing the rest from reference TRBV7-9 and TRBJ1-1, the complete variable domain is DTGVSQNPRHKITKRGQNVTFRCDPISEHNRLYWYRQTLGQGPEFLTYFQNEAQLEKSRLLSDRFSAERPKGSFSTLEIQRTEQGDSAMYLCASSSRNTEAFFGQGTRLTVV.

There are a few counts of this clone. CDR3 DNA: TGTGCCAGCAGTGCGTGGCAGGGTATCGACCCCTATAATTCACCCCTCCACTTT. Translating gives CASSAWQGIDPYNSPLHF. J is TRBJ1-6 and V is TRBV2, with D possibly being TRBD1 (5 bases). Germline V gene lookup returns CDR1 SNHLY and CDR2 FYNNEI. The V end lost 4 bases, the J end lost 2 bases, and 18 bases lay between the germline ends. CDR3 length: 18 amino acids.

The rearrangement uses TRBV12-3 or TRBV12-4 and TRBJ2-2; 7 nucleotides match TRBD1. The V and J ends lost 8 bases and 1 base, in that order; junction bases with no gene match: 1. The CDR3 has 13 residues. The CDR3 coding sequence is TGTGCCAGCGGGACAGTGAACACCGGGGAGCTGTTTTTT. Protein product: CASGTVNTGELFF.

This rearrangement joins TRBV7-2 to TRBJ2-7; TRBD1 agrees at 7 bases. This CDR3 has 13 amino acids. V lost 2 bases, J lost 7 bases, and 5 bases stayed unmatched. The V gene's germline CDR1 is SGHTA and CDR2 FQGNSA. CDR3 region: CASSLNRGREQYF. The CDR3 DNA is TGTGCCAGCAGCTTAAACAGGGGTCGGGAGCAGTACTTC.

The chain recombines TRBV9 with TRBJ1-1, with 7 bases matching TRBD1. The V gene end was trimmed by 3 bases and the J gene end by 11 bases; junction bases not matched to a gene: 4. The CDR3 contains 11 residues. The germline CDR1 and CDR2 sequences are SGDLS and YYNGEE. The CDR3 bases are TGTGCCAGCAGCGCCAGGGGGGAGGCTTTCTTT. Translation gives CASSARGEAFF.

This chain joins TRBV6-5 and TRBJ1-2; D gene unclear. This CDR3 has 13 amino acids. The V end lost 2 bases, the J end lost 4 bases, and 8 bases lay between the germline ends. CDR1 is MNHEY and CDR2 is SVGAGI in the germline V gene. This CDR3 reads CASSYRVSYGYTF. CDR3 in DNA: TGTGCCAGCAGTTACAGAGTAAGCTATGGCTACACCTTC.

This clone showed up just a few times. Other DNA sequences of this sample code for an identical CDR3. The rearrangement uses TRBV5-4 and TRBJ1-1; 7 bases fit TRBD1. CDR1 is SGHNT, CDR2 YYREEE, per germline (reference sequence). This CDR3 has 13 amino acids. The ends lost 4 bases at V and 5 bases at J; junction bases unmatched: 5. DNA of the CDR3: TGTGCCAGCAGCGACAGGGTTGGGACTGAAGCTTTCTTT. This gives the protein CASSDRVGTEAFF. Full variable domain (outside the CDR3, taken from reference TRBV5-4 and TRBJ1-1): ETGVTQSPTHLIKTRGQQVTLRCSSQSGHNTVSWYQQALGQGPQFIFQYYREEENGRGNFPPRFSGLQFPNYSSELNVNALELDDSALYLCASSDRVGTEAFFGQGTRLTVV.

This clone appeared once. The chain is built from TRBV3-1 (or the pseudogene TRBV3-2) and TRBJ2-5, with TRBD2 identical over 12 bases. From germline, CDR1 is LGHDT and CDR2 YNNKEL (reference sequence). The CDR3 is 18 residues long. V lost 5 bases, J lost 3 bases, and 13 bases stayed unmatched. This CDR3 is CASSFRTSGVNTEETQYF. The CDR3 nucleotides read TGTGCCAGCAGCTTCCGGACTAGCGGGGTAAATACTGAAGAGACCCAGTACTTC.

Worth noting for this clone: An end of the junction does not agree with germline; a read error may underlie this. The chain combines TRBV7-2 with TRBJ2-5, with TRBD2 identical over 8 bases. Germline-derived CDR1 and CDR2 are SGHTA and FQGNSA. This CDR3 has 16 residues. CDR3 loop: CASSLASTSGQGTQYF. The CDR3 nucleotides read TGTGCCAGCAGCTTAGCTAGCACTAGCGGCCAAGGGACCCAGTACTTC. The full variable domain, with the rest looked up from reference TRBV7-2 and TRBJ2-5, is GAGVSQSPSNKVTEKGKDVELRCDPISGHTALYWYRQSLGQGLEFLIYFQGNSAPDKSGLPSDRFSAERTGGSVSTLTIQRTQQEDSAVYLCASSLASTSGQGTQYFGPGTRLLVL.

This chain connects TRBV10-1 to TRBJ1-1, with 7 bases matching TRBD1. Trimming removed 6 bases from V and 1 base from J; junction bases left unmatched: 5. Germline assignment: CDR1 WNHNN and CDR2 SYGVQD (reference sequence). This CDR3 has 14 residues. The CDR3 loop is CASRSDRPNTEAFF. CDR3 sequence (DNA): TGCGCCAGCAGATCGGACAGGCCGAACACTGAAGCTTTCTTT.

This clone was recorded once. The chain links TRBV6-5 to TRBJ1-2; 8 bases agree with TRBD1. The CDR3 sequence is 12 residues long. The V and J ends lost 7 bases and 6 bases, in that order; junction bases with no gene match: 4. Germline-derived CDR1 and CDR2 are MNHEY and SVGAGI. The CDR3 is CASTRDRHGYTF. CDR3 nucleotides: TGTGCCAGCACAAGGGACAGGCATGGCTACACCTTC.

The chain is built from TRBV27 and TRBJ2-5, with a possible D match to TRBD2 (6 bases). V gave up 6 bases and J gave up 5 bases, with 19 bases separating them. Germline CDR1 reads MNHEY; CDR2 reads SMNVEV (reference sequence). The CDR3 extends over 15 amino acids. DNA of the CDR3: TGTGCCAGCAGCCTGGGACTTACCCCAGGGGAGACCCAGTACTTC. Amino acids: CASSLGLTPGETQYF.

The CDR3 loop reads CASSMSSGGAFDEQFF. CDR3 DNA sequence: TGCGCCAGCAGCATGAGCAGCGGGGGGGCTTTTGATGAGCAGTTCTTC. The chain links TRBV5-1 to TRBJ2-1; 10 bases align to TRBD2. CDR1 and CDR2 from the germline V gene are SGHRS and YFSETQ. V trimming: 4 bases; J trimming: 8 bases; junction bases outside the gene matches: 12. The CDR3 covers 16 residues.

The V and J genes are TRBV11-3 and TRBJ2-3; TRBD2 aligns across 10 bases. This CDR3 region has 16 residues. In germline, CDR1 is SGHNT, CDR2 YENEEA. Unmatched junction bases numbered 2, after V lost 1 base and J lost 1 base. CDR3 nucleotides: TGTGCCAGCAGCTTAGCCGGGACTAGCGGCACAGATACGCAGTATTTT. This sequence encodes CASSLAGTSGTDTQYF.

The J gene is TRBJ2-2, the V gene TRBV2, with a tentative D call TRBD2 (5 bases). Trimming cost V 3 bases and J 4 bases, with 15 bases left between them. The length of the CDR3 is 16 residues. Germline V gene data show CDR1 as SNHLY and CDR2 as FYNNEI. DNA of the CDR3: TGTGCCAGCAGTGAGGGCATAGGGAGAGGCACCGGGGAGCTGTTTTTT. This encodes CASSEGIGRGTGELFF. The entire variable domain, with the rest obtained from reference TRBV2 and TRBJ2-2, is as follows: EPEVTQTPSHQVTQMGQEVILRCVPISNHLYFYWYRQILGQKVEFLVSFYNNEISEKSEIFDDQFSVERPDGSNFTLKIRSTKLEDSAMYFCASSEGIGRGTGELFFGEGSRLTVL.